One and the same sample provided the 23 T cell receptor beta chains below, sequenced in a study of beta chain features in type 1 diabetes. The study reverse transcribed the entire isolated RNA, so it sequenced expressed TCRB transcripts. The table came from immunoSEQ multiplex PCR; TCRdb's copy has only in-frame clones and leaves some out. In the table there are about 160,000 clones, 9% to 10% of which are singletons. Sequencing input: central memory CD4+ T cells from blood. The receptors were sampled from a woman under 30 in good health.

As for this clone: Distinct nucleotide sequences in the sample also encode this CDR3. The J gene is TRBJ2-1, the V gene TRBV7-6; 12 bases are shared with TRBD2. Germline CDR1 SGHVS, CDR2 FNYEAQ. The CDR3 has 16 residues. The V segment lost 5 bases and the J segment 1 base; nucleotides outside the gene matches: 3. The CDR3 loop reads CASSPLAGGSYNEQFF. CDR3 DNA sequence: TGTGCCAGCAGCCCTCTAGCGGGGGGGTCCTACAATGAGCAGTTCTTC. The full variable domain, in which reference TRBV7-6 and TRBJ2-1 provide the parts outside the CDR3, is GAGVSQSPRYKVTKRGQDVALRCDPISGHVSLYWYRQALGQGPEFLTYFNYEAQQDKSGLPNDRFSAERPEGSISTLTIQRTEQRDSAMYRCASSPLAGGSYNEQFFGPGTRLTVL.

The rearrangement links TRBV4-3 to TRBJ2-7; a possible D gene is TRBD2 (6 bases). Germline CDR1 and CDR2: LGHNA and YSLEER. The CDR3 is made up of 17 amino acids. The V and J ends lost 0 bases and 0 bases respectively, with 15 bases between them. This CDR3 is CASSQDRAGLSSYEQYF. The CDR3 coding sequence is TGCGCCAGCAGCCAAGATCGGGCGGGACTCAGCTCCTACGAGCAGTACTTC.

This clone was seen a handful of times. The chain links TRBV2 to TRBJ1-6; 9 positions match TRBD1. The CDR3 extends over 14 amino acids. CDR1 and CDR2 (germline): SNHLY, FYNNEI. V was pared by 3 bases and J by 11 bases, with 5 bases of the junction left unmatched. Here the CDR3 DNA reads TGTGCCAGCAGTGAGGTGACAGGGGGTGCACCCCTCCACTTT. Its protein is CASSEVTGGAPLHF.

As DNA, the CDR3 is TGTGCCAGTAGTAAGGGACAGGGAAACTCCTACGAGCAGTACTTC. It specifies CASSKGQGNSYEQYF. The chain employs TRBV19 and TRBJ2-7; TRBD1 aligns across 9 bases. Germline CDR1 and CDR2: LNHDA and SQIVND (reference sequence). The CDR3 sequence is 15 residues long. The V segment lost 4 bases and the J segment 0 bases; nucleotides outside the gene matches: 4.

This clone is labeled medium-sized. The CDR3 DNA reads TGCAGCGTTGGGGAGATGGGTCAGCCCCAGCATTTT. Translating it yields CSVGEMGQPQHF. V and J are TRBV29-1 and TRBJ1-5; D is undetermined. Germline values: CDR1 SQVTM, CDR2 ANQGSEA. With 4 bases removed from V and 6 bases from J, the gap between germline ends came to 10 bases. The CDR3 extends over 12 amino acids.

The chain links TRBV5-6 to TRBJ2-5; the D gene is possibly TRBD2 (5 bases). Trimming took 5 bases from V and 4 from J, leaving 15 bases between them. CDR1 and CDR2 (germline): SGHDT, YYEEEE. The CDR3 loop spans 14 amino acids. The CDR3 sequence is CASRRGLATETQYF. CDR3 bases: TGTGCCAGCAGAAGAGGACTGGCGACAGAGACCCAGTACTTC.

V gene TRBV5-1 combines with J gene TRBJ2-5; possibly TRBD2 for D (5 bases). The CDR3 runs to 12 residues. V was cut by 0 bases and J by 7 bases, with 7 bases left in between. Germline V lookup: CDR1 SGHRS, CDR2 YFSETQ. DNA for the CDR3: TGCGCCAGCAGCTTGGATCGGGGGACCCAGTACTTC. Residues: CASSLDRGTQYF. Filled out from reference TRBV5-1 and TRBJ2-5, the complete variable domain reads KAGVTQTPRYLIKTRGQQVTLSCSPISGHRSVSWYQQTPGQGLQFLFEYFSETQRNKGNFPGRFSGRQFSNSRSEMNVSTLELGDSALYLCASSLDRGTQYFGPGTRLLVL.

This clone appeared a few times. This chain links TRBV30 with TRBJ1-5, with D possibly being TRBD1 (6 bases). Germline CDR1 reads GTSNPN; CDR2 reads SVGIG (reference sequence). V was shortened by 2 bases and J by 4 bases, with 9 bases between the two germline ends. The CDR3 is 13 residues long. CDR3 region: CAWSQGINQPQHF. CDR3 DNA sequence: TGTGCCTGGAGTCAGGGGATAAATCAGCCCCAGCATTTT. Together with reference TRBV30 and TRBJ1-5, the CDR3 gives the full variable domain: SQTIHQWPATLVQPVGSPLSLECTVEGTSNPNLYWYRQAAGRGLQLLFYSVGIGQISSEVPQNLSASRPQDRQFILSSKKLLLSDSGFYLCAWSQGINQPQHFGDGTRLSIL.

This clone was seen a handful of times. The chain uses TRBV19 and TRBJ2-3, with D perhaps matching TRBD1 (5 bases). Germline assignment: CDR1 LNHDA and CDR2 SQIVND (reference sequence). Trimming cost V 7 bases and J 5 bases, with 16 bases left between them. The CDR3 has 14 amino acids. CDR3 sequence (DNA): TGTGCCAGTACCCCAAAAGGGGCAGGAGATACGCAGTATTTT. As protein: CASTPKGAGDTQYF.

This clone came up a few times. The junction and the germline gene differ at one end; a read error may be behind it. The chain couples TRBV7-7 to TRBJ2-5, with 8 bases aligning to TRBD1. There are 15 residues in the CDR3. CDR1 and CDR2 from the germline V gene are SSHAT and FNYEAQ (reference sequence). The DNA for the CDR3 is TGTGCTAGCAGCCCGGGACAGGTCCCTCGAGAGACCCAGTACTTC. Protein: CASSPGQVPRETQYF. The full variable domain, with the rest looked up from reference TRBV7-7 and TRBJ2-5, is GAGVSQSPRYKVTKRGQDVTLRCDPISSHATLYWYQQALGQGPEFLTYFNYEAQPDKSGLPSDRFSAERPEGSISTLTIQRTEQRDSAMYRCASSPGQVPRETQYFGPGTRLLVL.

This clone was counted a few times. The chain has TRBV6-1 and TRBJ2-1, with 8 bases lining up with TRBD2. The V segment lost 10 bases and the J segment 7 bases; nucleotides outside the gene matches: 15. Germline V lookup: CDR1 MNHNS, CDR2 SASEGT. This CDR3 has 15 amino acids. CDR3 sequence: CATLSGGAWANEQFF. CDR3 DNA: TGTGCCACCCTATCCGGGGGGGCTTGGGCGAATGAGCAGTTCTTC.

V gene TRBV4-2 combines with J gene TRBJ2-3; the D is unclear. The germline V gene has CDR1 LGHNA and CDR2 YNFKEQ. The CDR3 runs 17 residues. With 6 bases removed from V and 3 bases from J, the gap between germline ends came to 22 bases. The CDR3 is CASSQTFRGDETDTQYF. The DNA of the CDR3 is TGTGCCAGCAGTCAAACCTTCCGTGGAGACGAAACAGATACGCAGTATTTT.

The chain joins TRBV5-6 to TRBJ1-1; TRBD1 agrees at 7 bases. The length of the CDR3 is 13 residues. The germline CDR1 and CDR2 sequences are SGHDT and YYEEEE. V dropped 4 bases and J dropped 10; count of bases not matched to a gene: 10. The CDR3 bases are TGTGCCAGCAGCACACCAGGGGGTGGGATAGCTTTCTTT. This sequence encodes CASSTPGGGIAFF.

A few counts support this clone. The rearrangement links TRBV5-4 to TRBJ2-5; TRBD2 aligns across 7 bases. The germline V gene has CDR1 SGHNT and CDR2 YYREEE (reference sequence). J lost 2 bases, V lost 0 bases, and 10 bases had no gene match. This CDR3 spans 17 amino acids. This CDR3 is CASSLAGAGVSQETQYF. CDR3 bases: TGTGCCAGCAGCTTGGCGGGTGCGGGGGTTTCTCAAGAGACCCAGTACTTC. Based on the CDR3 plus reference TRBV5-4 and TRBJ2-5, the full variable domain is ETGVTQSPTHLIKTRGQQVTLRCSSQSGHNTVSWYQQALGQGPQFIFQYYREEENGRGNFPPRFSGLQFPNYSSELNVNALELDDSALYLCASSLAGAGVSQETQYFGPGTRLLVL.

The table lists this clone with a few counts. V usage is TRBV5-4 and J usage is TRBJ1-2; D gene ambiguous. Deletions cut 0 bases from V and 4 bases from J, with 10 bases between. The CDR3 covers 14 residues. The germline V gene encodes CDR1 SGHNT and CDR2 YYREEE (reference sequence). The CDR3 sequence: CASSLGERAYGYTF. The CDR3 DNA reads as TGTGCCAGCAGCTTGGGGGAGAGGGCCTATGGCTACACCTTC.

This chain joins TRBV4-2 and TRBJ2-1; tentatively, D is TRBD1 (6 bases). Trimming left V 1 base short and J 6 bases short, with 10 bases between. The CDR3 covers 14 residues. Germline V gene data show CDR1 as LGHNA and CDR2 as YNFKEQ. CDR3 DNA: TGTGCCAGCAGCCAAGTTCGAGGGGGCAATGAGCAGTTCTTC. Translated: CASSQVRGGNEQFF.

CDR3 sequence: CASSPRGGGPYGYTF. CDR3 nucleotides: TGTGCCAGCAGCCCCCGGGGTGGAGGGCCCTATGGCTACACCTTC. The rearrangement links TRBV5-8 to TRBJ1-2; D is uncertain. Trimming took off 4 bases at V and 4 bases at J, with 17 bases between the two ends. The germline V gene encodes CDR1 SGHTS and CDR2 YDEGEE. The CDR3 spans 15 residues.

This clone showed up just a few times. The chain employs TRBV6-1 and TRBJ2-7; weak D call: TRBD1 (5 bases). The V gene's germline CDR1 is MNHNS and CDR2 SASEGT. CDR3 length: 14 amino acids. V was trimmed by 8 bases and J by 1 base, leaving 15 bases between them. CDR3 region: CASGVETASYEQYF. CDR3 in DNA: TGTGCCAGCGGCGTGGAGACAGCTTCCTACGAGCAGTACTTC.

V usage is TRBV5-1 and J usage is TRBJ2-3, with D maybe TRBD2 (7 bases). With 3 bases removed from V and 3 bases from J, the gap between germline ends came to 11 bases. CDR1 SGHRS and CDR2 YFSETQ come from the germline V gene. This CDR3 has 14 residues. CDR3: CASSWGGSTDTQYF. In DNA form, the CDR3 reads TGCGCCAGCAGCTGGGGGGGCTCTACAGATACGCAGTATTTT. The whole variable domain, remainder taken from reference TRBV5-1 and TRBJ2-3, is KAGVTQTPRYLIKTRGQQVTLSCSPISGHRSVSWYQQTPGQGLQFLFEYFSETQRNKGNFPGRFSGRQFSNSRSEMNVSTLELGDSALYLCASSWGGSTDTQYFGPGTRLTVL.

This clone was seen only a few times. This rearrangement joins TRBV7-9 to TRBJ2-1, with D perhaps matching TRBD2 (6 bases). The CDR3 has 15 amino acids. Trimming took off 4 bases at V and 3 bases at J, with 13 bases between the two ends. The germline V gene has CDR1 SEHNR and CDR2 FQNEAQ (reference sequence). The CDR3 sequence: CASSSRGYNYNEQFF. The DNA of the CDR3 is TGTGCCAGCAGCTCGCGGGGTTATAACTACAATGAGCAGTTCTTC.

This clone has a handful of counts. The chain has TRBV27 and TRBJ2-1; a weak D match, TRBD2 (7 bases). This CDR3 contains 14 residues. CDR1 and CDR2 from the germline V gene are MNHEY and SMNVEV (reference sequence). Trimming left V 3 bases short and J 7 bases short, with 13 bases between. CDR3 in DNA: TGTGCCAGCAGTTTCGAGGGAGGGGGAAATGAGCAGTTCTTC. Encoded protein: CASSFEGGGNEQFF.

This chain joins TRBV27 and TRBJ2-5, with TRBD1 matching 7 bases. Germline V lookup: CDR1 MNHEY, CDR2 SMNVEV (reference sequence). CDR3 length: 15 amino acids. J gave up 5 bases and V 2 bases, and 8 bases lay outside the gene matches. CDR3: CASSLKRGRGETQYF. The CDR3 DNA reads as TGTGCCAGCAGTTTAAAGAGGGGGCGCGGGGAGACCCAGTACTTC.

This clone was detected only a few times. The chain employs TRBV2 and TRBJ1-2; 10 positions match TRBD1. The V gene end was trimmed by 6 bases and the J gene end by 8 bases; junction bases not matched to a gene: 6. Germline CDR1 and CDR2: SNHLY and FYNNEI. The CDR3 contains 13 residues. The CDR3 reads CASSWDRGGGYTF. The CDR3 DNA sequence: TGTGCCAGCAGCTGGGACAGGGGTGGCGGCTACACCTTC.